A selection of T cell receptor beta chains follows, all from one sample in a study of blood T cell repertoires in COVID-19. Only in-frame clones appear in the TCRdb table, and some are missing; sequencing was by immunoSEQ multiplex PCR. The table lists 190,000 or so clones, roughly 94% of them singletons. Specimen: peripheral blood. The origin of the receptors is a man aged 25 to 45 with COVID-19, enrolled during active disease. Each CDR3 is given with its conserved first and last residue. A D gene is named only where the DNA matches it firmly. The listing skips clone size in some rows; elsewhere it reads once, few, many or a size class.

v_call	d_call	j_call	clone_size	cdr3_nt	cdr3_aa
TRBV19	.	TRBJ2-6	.	TGTGCCAGTAGAGAGCTCGGGGCCAACGTCCTGACTTTC	CASRELGANVLTF
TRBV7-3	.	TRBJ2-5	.	TGTGCCAGCAGCTTGGCCAGCGACCAAGAGACCCAGTACTTC	CASSLASDQETQYF
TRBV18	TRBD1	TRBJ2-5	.	TGTGCCAGCTCACCAGGGACAGGGCTCGGAGAGACCCAGTACTTC	CASSPGTGLGETQYF
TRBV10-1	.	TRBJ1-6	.	TGCGCCAGCAGGGACGGGTCCGGGGGAACCCTCCACTTT	CASRDGSGGTLHF
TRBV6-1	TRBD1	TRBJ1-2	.	TGTGCCAGCAGTGAGGGACAGGGCCTTAACTATGGCTACACCTTC	CASSEGQGLNYGYTF
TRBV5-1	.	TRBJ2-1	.	TGCGCCAGCAGCTTGGTTCAGTTATCGGGGACCTACAATGAGCAGTTCTTC	CASSLVQLSGTYNEQFF
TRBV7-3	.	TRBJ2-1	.	TGTGCCAGCAGCACCAGACAGTACAATGAGCAGTTCTTC	CASSTRQYNEQFF
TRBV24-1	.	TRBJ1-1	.	TGTGCCTCCAAGCTTAACACTGAAGCTTTCTTT	CASKLNTEAFF
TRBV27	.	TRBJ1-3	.	TGTGCCAGCGGACCAGGGTTTGGAAACACCATATATTTT	CASGPGFGNTIYF
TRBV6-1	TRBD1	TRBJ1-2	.	TGTGCCAGCAGTGTCTCTAAAGGAGGGGGCGACTATGGCTACACCTTC	CASSVSKGGGDYGYTF
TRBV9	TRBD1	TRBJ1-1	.	TGTGCCAGCAGCGTGACGTGGGGACAGGGGGAAGCTTTCTTT	CASSVTWGQGEAFF
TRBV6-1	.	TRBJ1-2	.	TGTGCCAGCAGTGAGATGGGGGCTCCCGATAACTATGGCTACACCTTC	CASSEMGAPDNYGYTF
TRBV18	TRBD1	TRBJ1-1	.	TGTGCCAGCTCACAGGACAGGGACTTTAACACTGAAGCTTTCTTT	CASSQDRDFNTEAFF
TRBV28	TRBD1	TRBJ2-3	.	TGTGCCAGCAGTTTGACCGGGACAGGGCAGGCAGATACGCAGTATTTT	CASSLTGTGQADTQYF
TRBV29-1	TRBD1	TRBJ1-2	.	TGCAGCGTTGCCGGGACAGGGGACGACTATGGCTACACCTTC	CSVAGTGDDYGYTF
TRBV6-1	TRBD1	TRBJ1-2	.	TGTGCCAGCAGTGAATCTCTTCGGGACAGGGGGCTAGGGGGCTACACCTTC	CASSESLRDRGLGGYTF
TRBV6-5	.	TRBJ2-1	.	TGTGCCAGCAGGTCCCGGGACTCTTACAATGAGCAGTTCTTC	CASRSRDSYNEQFF
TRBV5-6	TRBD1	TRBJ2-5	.	TGTGCCAGCAGCGGGGACAGGGGTCGGTCAGAGACCCAGTACTTC	CASSGDRGRSETQYF
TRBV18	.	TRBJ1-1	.	TGTGCCAGCTCACCACAGGGAGGGACTGAAGCTTTCTTT	CASSPQGGTEAFF
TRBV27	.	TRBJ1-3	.	TGTGCCAGCAGAGGTGAGGTCTCTGGAAACACCATATATTTT	CASRGEVSGNTIYF
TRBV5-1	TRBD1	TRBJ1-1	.	TGCGCCAGCAGCTTGGTTATCGCAGGGGGGACTGAAGCTTTCTTT	CASSLVIAGGTEAFF
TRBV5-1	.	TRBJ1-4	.	TGCGCCAGCAGCTTGCAGGGGCGGGAGGAAAAACTGTTTTTT	CASSLQGREEKLFF
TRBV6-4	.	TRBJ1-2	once	TGTGCCAGCAGTGAGAACAGCCCTGGGGCAGGAAGCTACACCTTC	CASSENSPGAGSYTF
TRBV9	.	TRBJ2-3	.	TGTGCCAGCAGCGTGGAGGGTAGGGCAGATACGCAGTATTTT	CASSVEGRADTQYF
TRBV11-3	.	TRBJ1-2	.	TGTGCCAGCAGTCTGGACAGATCCTATGGCTACACCTTC	CASSLDRSYGYTF
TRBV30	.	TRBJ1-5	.	TGTGCCTGGAGTGTACTGGGCGGGGGGCCCCAGCATTTT	CAWSVLGGGPQHF
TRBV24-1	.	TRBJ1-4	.	TGTGCCACCAGTGATTTGGGAACAGATGGTAATGAAAAACTGTTTTTT	CATSDLGTDGNEKLFF
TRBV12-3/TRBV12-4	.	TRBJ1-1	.	TGTGCCAGCAGTTTGCGGTGGAACACTGAAGCTTTCTTT	CASSLRWNTEAFF
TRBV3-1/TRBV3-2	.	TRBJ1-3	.	TGTGCCAGCAGCCAAGAGACAGGCGCTGGAAACACCATATATTTT	CASSQETGAGNTIYF
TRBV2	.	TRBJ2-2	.	TGTGCCAGCAGTGAACCTCCCGGGGAGCTGTTTTTT	CASSEPPGELFF